This record looks at one TCR beta chain sequence and its context. A J-beta primer mix and a sample-barcoded 5' primer were used in a second PCR of roughly 7 to 12 cycles. A single record per CDR3 protein comes from TCRdb applying MiXCR to the 5' RACE reads. There are roughly 700,000 distinct CDR3 sequences in the sample; just under 25% occur only once, and 9.4% lies in the top ten. The sample belongs to a study of blood T cells in healthy people across ages. CDR3 length: 14 residues. V was shortened by 4 bases and J by 4 bases, with 13 bases between the two germline ends. From germline, CDR1 is PRHDT and CDR2 FYEKMQ (reference sequence). The same sample was also studied in work on T cells of mothers and their children. Per that study: The authors detected no persistent microchimeric T cell clones.

The chain recombines TRBV13 with TRBJ2-5, with a possible D match to TRBD1 (6 bases). Sequenced material: blood. The sequence was collected from a boy younger than 18 in good health. The CDR3 sequence: CASSSDDRRETQYF. DNA for the CDR3: TGTGCCAGCAGCTCCGACGACAGGCGAGAGACCCAGTACTTC.